The clone carrying this TCR beta chain has a handful of counts. The antigen is not known. Via MiXCR, TCRdb re-called the RT-PCR reads, giving one row per CDR3 protein. The table shows about 480,000 distinct CDR3 sequences, with less than 30% occurring only once. The data belong to a study of response to subunit inactivated influenza vaccine. Findings and caveats of the study: It was the authors' suggestion that each seasonal influenza vaccination recruits few new T cells.

There are 16 residues in the CDR3. The V and J ends lost 4 bases and 0 bases respectively, with 15 bases between them. Per the germline V gene, CDR1 is ENHRY and CDR2 is SYGVKD. Source: CD4+ T cells sorted from PBMCs, taken approximately 5 days after vaccination. The TCR sequence derives from a man aged 50 or older who received an inactivated influenza vaccine. This chain uses TRBV10-3 with TRBJ1-1; D remains ambiguous. CDR3 sequence reads: CAISAYPTQVNTEAFF. The CDR3 DNA sequence: TGTGCCATCAGTGCATACCCCACCCAGGTGAACACTGAAGCTTTCTTT.